These 32 T cell receptor beta chains were all obtained from the same sample, sequenced in a study of blood T cell repertoires in COVID-19. Only in-frame clones appear in the TCRdb table, and some are missing; sequencing was by immunoSEQ multiplex PCR. Found here are some 180,000 clones, around 76% of them singletons; the top ten hold 7.8%. Sequences were obtained from peripheral blood. The receptors shown here come from a woman aged 55-69 years with COVID-19, enrolled during active disease.

The J gene is TRBJ2-5, the V gene TRBV7-2, with TRBD2 matching 11 bases. Germline CDR1 and CDR2: SGHTA and FQGNSA. J was trimmed by 5 bases and V by 6 bases; bases with no gene match: 8. The CDR3 is 15 residues long. The chain's CDR3 is CASRPSGRNGETQYF. For the CDR3, the DNA is TGTGCCAGCAGACCTAGCGGGAGGAATGGGGAGACCCAGTACTTC.

The rearrangement links TRBV27 to TRBJ2-1, with 10 bases identical to TRBD2. This CDR3 has 15 residues. Per germline, CDR1 MNHEY and CDR2 SMNVEV (reference sequence). Trimming at V came to 6 bases and at J to 7 bases, leaving 9 bases not matched to a gene. CDR3 sequence (DNA): TGTGCCAGCAGACCGAGCGGGAGGGCAGGGAATGAGCAGTTCTTC. It encodes CASRPSGRAGNEQFF.

With regard to this clone: The sample carries other DNA sequences with the same CDR3. The DNA of the CDR3 is TGTGCCAGCAGCTTACTAGGGGCCACCGGGGAGCTGTTTTTT. Its translation is CASSLLGATGELFF. The genes are TRBV7-2 and TRBJ2-2, with D tentatively TRBD1 (5 bases). CDR1 and CDR2 (germline): SGHTA, FQGNSA. The CDR3 consists of 14 residues. V lost 2 bases and J lost 4, with 8 bases in between.

The J gene is TRBJ2-2, the V gene TRBV11-2; 9 nucleotides line up with TRBD2. Germline CDR1 SGHAT, CDR2 FQNNGV. The CDR3 sequence is 15 residues long. V dropped 3 bases and J dropped 3; count of bases not matched to a gene: 2. The CDR3 nucleotides read TGTGCCAGCAGCTTGGTAGCGGGGGACACCGGGGAGCTGTTTTTT. It yields the protein CASSLVAGDTGELFF.

This sequence joins TRBV11-2 and TRBJ1-2, with unresolved D. Looked up from germline, CDR1 is SGHAT and CDR2 is FQNNGV. The CDR3 has 12 amino acids. Deletions cut 5 bases from V and 4 bases from J, with 8 bases between. The CDR3 protein is CASSPGGYGYTF. As DNA, the CDR3 is TGTGCCAGCAGCCCAGGTGGCTATGGCTACACCTTC.

The J gene is TRBJ2-2, the V gene TRBV7-9; unclear D gene. V gave up 4 bases and J gave up 1 base, with 7 bases separating them. Germline values: CDR1 SEHNR, CDR2 FQNEAQ (reference sequence). This CDR3 is 14 amino acids long. The DNA for the CDR3 is TGTGCCAGCAGCTCCACAGTGAACACCGGGGAGCTGTTTTTT. It translates to CASSSTVNTGELFF.

The V call is TRBV27, the J call TRBJ1-5; TRBD1 agrees at 9 bases. The CDR3 has 16 amino acids. Germline V CDR1 and CDR2: MNHEY, SMNVEV (reference sequence). Unmatched junction bases numbered 8, after V lost 4 bases and J lost 4 bases. The chain's CDR3 is CASSYRQGTGNQPQHF. The CDR3 DNA reads as TGTGCCAGCAGTTACCGACAGGGGACAGGGAATCAGCCCCAGCATTTT.

The J gene is TRBJ1-1, the V gene TRBV18; D is unclear. Per germline, CDR1 KGHSH and CDR2 LQKENI. Trimming cost V 0 bases and J 5 bases, with 7 bases left between them. The CDR3 is made up of 13 amino acids. CDR3 sequence reads: CASSPPGVTEAFF. In DNA, the CDR3 is TGTGCCAGCTCACCACCGGGCGTAACTGAAGCTTTCTTT.

The rearrangement uses TRBV12-3 or TRBV12-4 and TRBJ1-1; 9 bases agree with TRBD1. This CDR3 is built from 12 residues. Germline trimming cut 6 bases from V and 8 bases from J; bases unmatched to any gene: 4. In DNA, the CDR3 is TGTGCCAGCAGGAGACAGGGGGAAGAAGCTTTCTTT. Protein: CASRRQGEEAFF.

This clone occurred once. The chain employs TRBV9 and TRBJ2-5; 7 bases align to TRBD1. Germline V CDR1 and CDR2: SGDLS, YYNGEE. The CDR3 loop spans 15 amino acids. V dropped 3 bases and J dropped 2; count of bases not matched to a gene: 7. Here the CDR3 reads CASSARGQAQETQYF. In DNA form, the CDR3 reads TGTGCCAGCAGCGCAAGGGGGCAGGCTCAAGAGACCCAGTACTTC.

Concerning this clone: At one end the junction does not follow the germline gene, possibly because of a read error. DNA for the CDR3: TGTGCTAGCAGCCCGGCACAGGGCCAAGAGACCCAGTACTTC. It translates to CASSPAQGQETQYF. The gene calls are TRBV7-7 and TRBJ2-5; possibly TRBD1 for D (6 bases). CDR3 size: 14 residues. Germline-derived CDR1 and CDR2 are SSHAT and FNYEAQ (reference sequence).

The chain carries TRBV3-1 (or the pseudogene TRBV3-2) and TRBJ2-7, with a possible D match to TRBD2 (5 bases). The CDR3 has 13 residues. Germline V gene sequence: CDR1 LGHDT, CDR2 YNNKEL (reference sequence). The V and J ends lost 0 bases and 6 bases respectively, with 9 bases between them. Here the CDR3 reads CASSQDLRAEQYV. In nucleotides, the CDR3 is TGTGCCAGCAGCCAAGATCTGAGGGCCGAGCAGTACGTC.

This rearrangement joins TRBV27 to TRBJ2-5; D might be TRBD2 (5 bases). V lost 2 bases, J lost 4 bases, and 14 bases lay in between. There are 15 residues in the CDR3. Per the germline V gene, CDR1 is MNHEY and CDR2 is SMNVEV (reference sequence). The CDR3 bases are TGTGCCAGCAGTTTAAGCGGAAGCGTACCAGAGACCCAGTACTTC. This codes for CASSLSGSVPETQYF.

Here the CDR3 reads CASSSPLGGPRIEYF. The CDR3 DNA follows: TGTGCCAGCAGCTCGCCCTTAGGGGGTCCTAGAATTGAGTACTTC. V and J are TRBV7-3 and TRBJ2-7, with D possibly matching TRBD1 (6 bases). The CDR3 has 15 residues. Germline CDR1 SGHTA, CDR2 FQGTGA. V was shortened by 4 bases and J by 11 bases, with 24 bases between the two germline ends. The variable domain in full, with the rest retrieved from reference TRBV7-3 and TRBJ2-7, is GAGVSQTPSNKVTEKGKYVELRCDPISGHTALYWYRQSLGQGPEFLIYFQGTGAADDSGLPNDRFFAVRPEGSVSTLKIQRTERGDSAVYLCASSSPLGGPRIEYFGPGTRLTVT.

CDR3 in DNA: TGCAGTGCTAGTAGAGGGAGCATCTACAATGAGCAGTTCTTC. Protein sequence: CSASRGSIYNEQFF. The chain links TRBV20-1 to TRBJ2-1; tentative D call: TRBD2 (5 bases). This CDR3 is built from 14 residues. Germline assignment: CDR1 DFQATT and CDR2 SNEGSKA (reference sequence). Trimming stripped 3 bases from V and 3 bases from J, with 12 bases between.

V gene TRBV14 combines with J gene TRBJ2-1; TRBD1 is a possible D gene (5 bases). CDR3 size: 15 residues. The V end was cut by 0 bases, the J end by 8 bases, with 14 bases between. The germline V gene encodes CDR1 SGHDN and CDR2 FVKESK. The CDR3 bases are TGTGCCAGCAGCCAAGACCGTTTTAGGGGCGATGAGCAGTTCTTC. Translated: CASSQDRFRGDEQFF.

The V and J genes are TRBV28 and TRBJ1-4; 7 bases match TRBD1. Germline loops: CDR1 MDHEN, CDR2 SYDVKM. V shed 3 bases and J 12 bases; nucleotides not matched to a gene: 4. The CDR3 contains 12 residues. CDR3 DNA sequence: TGTGCCAGCAGTTTCTTACAGGGGCAACTGTTTTTT. It specifies CASSFLQGQLFF.

The chain couples TRBV3-1 (or the pseudogene TRBV3-2) to TRBJ1-2; TRBD1 might be the D (6 bases). Trimming stripped 4 bases from V and 8 bases from J, with 14 bases between. The CDR3 length is 13 residues. CDR1 is LGHDT and CDR2 is YNNKEL in the germline V gene (reference sequence). The CDR3 is CASSPRGSGGYTF. CDR3 coding DNA: TGTGCCAGCAGCCCGAGGGGGTCTGGAGGCTACACCTTC.

The rearrangement links TRBV29-1 to TRBJ2-7, with D possibly matching TRBD2 (5 bases). The CDR3 length is 11 residues. The germline V gene has CDR1 SQVTM and CDR2 ANQGSEA. V lost 7 bases and J lost 7, with 14 bases in between. Written as DNA, the CDR3 is TGCAGCGCCCGTAGCAGGAGGGAGCAGTACTTC. Translation: CSARSRREQYF.

The V gene is TRBV28, the J gene TRBJ1-3, with 7 bases fitting TRBD1. J lost 7 bases, V lost 2 bases, and 8 bases had no gene match. Germline values: CDR1 MDHEN, CDR2 SYDVKM. The CDR3 is 15 amino acids. CDR3 DNA sequence: TGTGCCAGCAGTTTACATCGGACAGGCCCGAACACCATATATTTT. This sequence encodes CASSLHRTGPNTIYF. The whole variable domain, remainder taken from reference TRBV28 and TRBJ1-3, is DVKVTQSSRYLVKRTGEKVFLECVQDMDHENMFWYRQDPGLGLRLIYFSYDVKMKEKGDIPEGYSVSREKKERFSLILESASTNQTSMYLCASSLHRTGPNTIYFGEGSWLTVV.

This clone was seen only a few times. The rearrangement joins TRBV19 to TRBJ1-3; maybe TRBD1 (5 bases). Deletions cut 7 bases from V and 0 bases from J, with 16 bases between. This CDR3 has 16 residues. Looked up from germline, CDR1 is LNHDA and CDR2 is SQIVND (reference sequence). CDR3: CASIDIGGASGNTIYF. The DNA for the CDR3 is TGTGCCAGTATTGACATAGGAGGGGCCTCTGGAAACACCATATATTTT.

This clone was counted once. The V gene is TRBV28, the J gene TRBJ1-1, with TRBD1 as a possible D gene (5 bases). V lost 4 bases and J 5 bases, leaving 14 bases between the germline ends. CDR3 size: 14 residues. CDR1 and CDR2 from the germline V gene are MDHEN and SYDVKM. CDR3 sequence reads: CASSYGAIPTEAFF. CDR3 coding DNA: TGTGCCAGCAGTTATGGGGCTATCCCGACTGAAGCTTTCTTT.

The rearrangement links TRBV11-3 to TRBJ2-1; TRBD2 matches 11 bases. Germline values: CDR1 SGHNT, CDR2 YENEEA. The ends lost 5 bases at V and 9 bases at J; junction bases unmatched: 15. The CDR3 runs to 17 residues. The CDR3 DNA reads as TGTGCCAGCAGCCACCGACTAGCGGGATCCCAGGTGGGTGAGCAGTTCTTC. As protein: CASSHRLAGSQVGEQFF. Combining the CDR3 with reference TRBV11-3 and TRBJ2-1 gives the whole variable domain EAGVVQSPRYKIIEKKQPVAFWCNPISGHNTLYWYLQNLGQGPELLIRYENEEAVDDSQLPKDRFSAERLKGVDSTLKIQPAELGDSAVYLCASSHRLAGSQVGEQFFGPGTRLTVL.

This clone was observed a single time. The V and J genes are TRBV14 and TRBJ1-2; possible D gene TRBD1, 5 bases. With 0 bases removed from V and 3 bases from J, the gap between germline ends came to 5 bases. CDR1 SGHDN and CDR2 FVKESK come from the germline V gene. The CDR3 is 13 amino acids. The CDR3 DNA sequence: TGTGCCAGCAGCCAAGAACAGGACTATGGCTACACCTTC. As protein: CASSQEQDYGYTF.

The CDR3 DNA is TGTGCCAGCAGTGAACCTAACAGCTACACAGATACGCAGTATTTT. This sequence encodes CASSEPNSYTDTQYF. The chain links TRBV6-1 to TRBJ2-3; D not resolved. CDR1 and CDR2 from the germline V gene are MNHNS and SASEGT. Trimming took 2 bases from V and 2 from J, leaving 11 bases between them. The CDR3 length is 15 residues.

The V call is TRBV15, the J call TRBJ2-7, with D possibly being TRBD2 (6 bases). The length of the CDR3 is 13 residues. Looked up from germline, CDR1 is LNHNV and CDR2 is YYDKDF (reference sequence). The V gene lost 8 bases and the J gene lost 3 bases, with 14 bases spanning the gap. CDR3 DNA: TGTGCCACCTCTTTTCCCGGGAGCTACGAGCAGTACTTC. Encoded protein: CATSFPGSYEQYF.

The rearrangement uses TRBV6-5 and TRBJ1-2; no reliable D call. V was clipped by 2 bases and J by 6 bases, with 13 bases between them. CDR1 and CDR2 from the germline V gene are MNHEY and SVGAGI. This CDR3 contains 14 residues. The CDR3 nucleotides read TGTGCCAGCAGTTACCGTTCGGGTCTACATGGCTACACCTTC. Amino acids: CASSYRSGLHGYTF.

The V call is TRBV19, the J call TRBJ1-2, with 10 nucleotides matching TRBD1. The CDR3 runs 15 residues. Germline V gene data show CDR1 as LNHDA and CDR2 as SQIVND (reference sequence). Trimming at V came to 10 bases and at J to 7 bases, leaving 15 bases not matched to a gene. The CDR3 DNA is TGTGCCACGACAGAGGTGGGACAGGGGACGGGTGGCTACACCTTC. Protein: CATTEVGQGTGGYTF.

The chain is built from TRBV28 and TRBJ1-5; possibly TRBD1 for D (6 bases). V was trimmed by 5 bases and J by 0 bases, leaving 23 bases between them. CDR3 size: 19 residues. The germline gives CDR1 MDHEN, CDR2 SYDVKM. The CDR3 DNA is TGTGCCAGCAGTCCCCAACCGGGGGGCTGGGGTTATAGCAATCAGCCCCAGCATTTT. It is translated as CASSPQPGGWGYSNQPQHF. Supplemented by reference TRBV28 and TRBJ1-5, the full variable domain reads DVKVTQSSRYLVKRTGEKVFLECVQDMDHENMFWYRQDPGLGLRLIYFSYDVKMKEKGDIPEGYSVSREKKERFSLILESASTNQTSMYLCASSPQPGGWGYSNQPQHFGDGTRLSIL.

CDR3 bases: TGTGCCAGCAGCAAAAACCGGGACTATGGCTACACCTTC. The encoded protein is CASSKNRDYGYTF. J is TRBJ1-2 and V is TRBV7-8; D not resolved. With 5 bases removed from V and 3 bases from J, the gap between germline ends came to 10 bases. This CDR3 is 13 amino acids long. Germline V gives CDR1 SGHVS, CDR2 FQNEAQ.

The chain employs TRBV13 and TRBJ2-3; 9 nucleotides line up with TRBD2. V gave up 5 bases and J gave up 0 bases; unmatched junction bases: 12. The CDR3 consists of 18 residues. Germline lookup yields CDR1 PRHDT and CDR2 FYEKMQ (reference sequence). The CDR3 DNA follows: TGTGCCAGCAGCAGAACCCTTACAGCGGGAGGAAGCACAGATACGCAGTATTTT. Translation gives CASSRTLTAGGSTDTQYF.

CDR3 sequence reads: CASTANVRRGRTDTQYF. Here the CDR3 DNA reads TGTGCCAGTACCGCCAATGTAAGGAGGGGTCGCACAGATACGCAGTATTTT. The chain recombines TRBV19 with TRBJ2-3, with a tentative D call TRBD2 (6 bases). This CDR3 is 17 amino acids long. V was cut by 7 bases and J by 1 base, with 21 bases left in between. Germline values: CDR1 LNHDA, CDR2 SQIVND (reference sequence).